Shown below are 16 T cell receptor beta chains from a single sample sequenced in a study of T cell responses to AZD1222 COVID-19 vaccine. The table came from immunoSEQ multiplex PCR; TCRdb's copy has only in-frame clones and leaves some out. The sample has 130,000 or so clones, less than 95% seen once. Sequencing used peripheral blood, obtained on day 0 of AZD1222 vaccination. These receptor sequences come from an adult in good health.

The CDR3 sequence is CASNPGTKNIQYF. The CDR3 region has the DNA TGTGCCAGTAATCCGGGAACGAAAAACATTCAGTACTTC. The chain is built from TRBV19 and TRBJ2-4; D may be TRBD2 (5 bases). CDR3 length: 13 amino acids. The germline gives CDR1 LNHDA, CDR2 SQIVND (reference sequence). V shed 7 bases and J shed 4 bases, with 11 bases lying between them.

DNA for the CDR3: TGTGCCAGTGCGGGTGAAAACTACAATGAGCAGTTCTTC. It codes for CASAGENYNEQFF. The rearrangement links TRBV2 to TRBJ2-1, with D possibly matching TRBD2 (5 bases). The V end was cut by 9 bases, the J end by 3 bases, with 12 bases between. The germline V gene has CDR1 SNHLY and CDR2 FYNNEI. This CDR3 region has 13 residues.

The CDR3: CASGDSYFTDTQYF. The DNA for the CDR3 is TGTGCTAGTGGAGACAGTTACTTCACAGATACGCAGTATTTT. The chain couples TRBV12-5 to TRBJ2-3; tentative D call: TRBD1 (5 bases). V lost 6 bases and J lost 2, with 12 bases in between. CDR1 and CDR2 from the germline V gene are LGHNT and FRNRAP. This CDR3 region has 14 residues.

This chain connects TRBV30 to TRBJ2-7; TRBD2 agrees at 10 bases. Germline V gene sequence: CDR1 GTSNPN, CDR2 SVGIG (reference sequence). The CDR3 length is 16 residues. With V trimmed by 1 base and J by 1 base, 7 bases remained unmatched. DNA of the CDR3: TGTGCCTGGAGTGGTGGTACTAGCGGGGAGTCCTACGAGCAGTACTTC. It yields the protein CAWSGGTSGESYEQYF. Variable domain in full (rest from reference TRBV30 and TRBJ2-7): SQTIHQWPATLVQPVGSPLSLECTVEGTSNPNLYWYRQAAGRGLQLLFYSVGIGQISSEVPQNLSASRPQDRQFILSSKKLLLSDSGFYLCAWSGGTSGESYEQYFGPGTRLTVT.

The chain is built from TRBV5-1 and TRBJ1-2; TRBD1 matches 12 bases. This CDR3 region has 15 residues. The trim removed 2 bases at V and 5 bases at J, leaving 4 bases unmatched. In germline, CDR1 is SGHRS, CDR2 YFSETQ. CDR3 sequence: CASSFGTGGSYGYTF. As DNA, the CDR3 is TGCGCCAGCAGCTTCGGGACAGGGGGCTCGTATGGCTACACCTTC.

The chain joins TRBV15 to TRBJ2-7, with 7 bases fitting TRBD1. Germline V gives CDR1 LNHNV, CDR2 YYDKDF (reference sequence). The trim removed 3 bases at V and 5 bases at J, leaving 10 bases unmatched. CDR3 size: 15 residues. The CDR3 nucleotides read TGTGCCACCAGCAGCCGGGACAGTGAAAGTCACGAGCAGTACTTC. Its protein is CATSSRDSESHEQYF.

This clone was counted only a few times. The chain employs TRBV6-4 and TRBJ1-1; D ambiguous. In germline, CDR1 is MRHNA, CDR2 SNTAGT. The CDR3 has 13 residues. V was pared by 5 bases and J by 4 bases, with 11 bases between. The CDR3 loop reads CASSPEEGTEAFF. DNA for the CDR3: TGTGCCAGCAGTCCCGAAGAGGGCACTGAAGCTTTCTTT.

The chain is built from TRBV28 and TRBJ2-1; TRBD1 aligns across 8 bases. The germline gives CDR1 MDHEN, CDR2 SYDVKM. Trimming cost V 7 bases and J 10 bases; bases outside gene matches: 24. This CDR3 spans 18 amino acids. This CDR3 is CASKLGPGYRGERMEQFF. CDR3 coding DNA: TGTGCCAGCAAATTAGGGCCCGGGTACAGGGGGGAGAGGATGGAGCAGTTCTTC.

CDR3 sequence reads: CASSVGQVNSPLHF. In nucleotides, the CDR3 is TGTGCCAGCAGCGTGGGTCAGGTAAATTCACCCCTCCACTTT. The gene calls are TRBV9 and TRBJ1-6; no clear D. Trimming cost V 2 bases and J 7 bases, with 10 bases left between them. Germline V gene lookup returns CDR1 SGDLS and CDR2 YYNGEE. CDR3 length: 14 amino acids. Full variable domain (remainder filled in from reference TRBV9 and TRBJ1-6): DSGVTQTPKHLITATGQRVTLRCSPRSGDLSVYWYQQSLDQGLQFLIQYYNGEERAKGNILERFSAQQFPDLHSELNLSSLELGDSALYFCASSVGQVNSPLHFGNGTRLTVT.

This clone occurred once. The CDR3 DNA follows: TGCAGCGTTGAAGGGGGCCCCCTCCAAGAGACCCAGTACTTC. As protein: CSVEGGPLQETQYF. V gene TRBV29-1 combines with J gene TRBJ2-5; tentatively, D is TRBD1 (5 bases). Trimming stripped 1 base from V and 1 base from J, with 10 bases between. Germline-derived CDR1 and CDR2 are SQVTM and ANQGSEA. The CDR3 length is 14 residues.

The genes are TRBV5-4 and TRBJ2-1; possible D gene TRBD2, 6 bases. Germline CDR1 SGHNT, CDR2 YYREEE (reference sequence). The length of the CDR3 is 15 residues. V was clipped by 1 base and J by 1 base, with 9 bases between them. The DNA for the CDR3 is TGTGCCAGCAGCTTGCCCGGGGGATCCTACAATGAGCAGTTCTTC. Amino acid sequence: CASSLPGGSYNEQFF.

The chain has TRBV27 and TRBJ2-1; a possible D gene is TRBD2 (7 bases). The length of the CDR3 is 16 residues. From germline, CDR1 is MNHEY and CDR2 SMNVEV (reference sequence). Trimming stripped 8 bases from V and 7 bases from J, with 24 bases between. CDR3 nucleotides: TGTGCCAGCGGGGGGGCGGGGGCCCTCCTCGGAAATGAGCAGTTCTTC. Protein sequence: CASGGAGALLGNEQFF.

The chain combines TRBV30 with TRBJ1-3; 10 nucleotides line up with TRBD1. The CDR3 is 15 residues long. V dropped 4 bases and J dropped 8; count of bases not matched to a gene: 11. CDR1 and CDR2 (germline): GTSNPN, SVGIG (reference sequence). The CDR3 region is CAWNEGGTGVHTIYF. The CDR3 nucleotides read TGTGCCTGGAATGAGGGCGGGACAGGGGTACACACCATATATTTT. Full variable domain (missing parts from reference TRBV30 and TRBJ1-3): SQTIHQWPATLVQPVGSPLSLECTVEGTSNPNLYWYRQAAGRGLQLLFYSVGIGQISSEVPQNLSASRPQDRQFILSSKKLLLSDSGFYLCAWNEGGTGVHTIYFGEGSWLTVV.

CDR3 in amino acids: CASSPNRGVYTEAFF. In nucleotides, the CDR3 is TGTGCCAGCAGTCCCAACCGAGGGGTTTACACTGAAGCTTTCTTT. The rearrangement links TRBV28 to TRBJ1-1; D is perhaps TRBD1 (5 bases). CDR1 and CDR2 (germline): MDHEN, SYDVKM. Trimming took off 5 bases at V and 3 bases at J, with 16 bases between the two ends. The CDR3 covers 15 residues. Full variable domain (rest looked up from reference TRBV28 and TRBJ1-1): DVKVTQSSRYLVKRTGEKVFLECVQDMDHENMFWYRQDPGLGLRLIYFSYDVKMKEKGDIPEGYSVSREKKERFSLILESASTNQTSMYLCASSPNRGVYTEAFFGQGTRLTVV.

The CDR3 sequence is CASSSVNSPLHF. CDR3 coding DNA: TGTGCCAGCAGTTCGGTGAACTCACCCCTCCACTTT. The chain recombines TRBV6-5 with TRBJ1-6; D is uncertain. The length of the CDR3 is 12 residues. Germline-derived CDR1 and CDR2 are MNHEY and SVGAGI. V gave up 4 bases and J gave up 10 bases, with 8 bases separating them.

The chain uses TRBV7-6 and TRBJ1-4, with 10 nucleotides matching TRBD1. Germline V lookup: CDR1 SGHVS, CDR2 FNYEAQ. The junction had 12 bases not matched to a gene; V was cut back by 5 bases and J by 0 bases. The CDR3 covers 19 residues. The CDR3 is CASSPSDRGLSTTNEKLFF. CDR3 in DNA: TGTGCCAGCAGCCCGTCGGACAGGGGGTTGTCAACAACTAATGAAAAACTGTTTTTT. Looking up the rest from reference TRBV7-6 and TRBJ1-4 gives the full variable domain: GAGVSQSPRYKVTKRGQDVALRCDPISGHVSLYWYRQALGQGPEFLTYFNYEAQQDKSGLPNDRFSAERPEGSISTLTIQRTEQRDSAMYRCASSPSDRGLSTTNEKLFFGSGTQLSVL.